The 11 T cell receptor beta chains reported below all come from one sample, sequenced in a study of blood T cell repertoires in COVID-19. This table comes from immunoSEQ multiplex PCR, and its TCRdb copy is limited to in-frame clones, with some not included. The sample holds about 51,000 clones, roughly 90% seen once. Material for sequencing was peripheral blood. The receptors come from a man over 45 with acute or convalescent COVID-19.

The CDR3 DNA follows: TGTGCCAGTAGCGTATCTAGGAACAATGAGCAGTTCTTC. Translation gives CASSVSRNNEQFF. The chain joins TRBV19 to TRBJ2-1; D not certain. Germline V gene lookup returns CDR1 LNHDA and CDR2 SQIVND (reference sequence). The CDR3 sequence is 13 residues long. The V end lost 6 bases, the J end lost 5 bases, and 11 bases lay between the germline ends.

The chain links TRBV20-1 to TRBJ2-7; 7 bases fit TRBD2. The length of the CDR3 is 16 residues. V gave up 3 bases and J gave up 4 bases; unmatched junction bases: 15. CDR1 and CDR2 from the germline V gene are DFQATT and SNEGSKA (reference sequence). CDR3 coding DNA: TGCAGTGCTAGTGGGCGTGAGCGGGGTTTAAAATACGAGCAGTACTTC. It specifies CSASGRERGLKYEQYF.

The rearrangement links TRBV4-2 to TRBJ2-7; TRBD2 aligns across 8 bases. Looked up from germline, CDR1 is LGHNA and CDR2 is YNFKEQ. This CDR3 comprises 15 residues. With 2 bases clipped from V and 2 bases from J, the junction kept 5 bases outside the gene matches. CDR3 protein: CASSQNSGVPYEQYF. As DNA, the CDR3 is TGTGCCAGCAGCCAAAATAGCGGGGTCCCCTACGAGCAGTACTTC.

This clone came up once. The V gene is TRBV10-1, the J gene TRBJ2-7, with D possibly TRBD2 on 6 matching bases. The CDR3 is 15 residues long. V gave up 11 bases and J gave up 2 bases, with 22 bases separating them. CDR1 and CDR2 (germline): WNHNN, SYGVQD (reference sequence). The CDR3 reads CASRAGSNNTYEQYF. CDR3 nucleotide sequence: TGCGCCTCGCGGGCGGGGTCCAATAATACCTACGAGCAGTACTTC.

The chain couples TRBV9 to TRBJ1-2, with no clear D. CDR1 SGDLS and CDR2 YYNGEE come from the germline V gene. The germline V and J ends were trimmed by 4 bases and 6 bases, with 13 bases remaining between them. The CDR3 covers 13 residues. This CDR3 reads CASSPRAQDGYTF. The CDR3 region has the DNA TGTGCCAGCAGCCCCCGAGCTCAGGATGGCTACACCTTC.

As DNA, the CDR3 is TGCGCCAGCAGCCGAGGACAGGAGAACACTGAAGCTTTCTTT. Its translation: CASSRGQENTEAFF. The genes are TRBV4-1 and TRBJ1-1; 7 nucleotides match TRBD1. V lost 4 bases to trimming and J lost 1 base; unmatched junction nucleotides: 3. The germline V gene encodes CDR1 MGHRA and CDR2 YSYEKL. This CDR3 contains 14 residues.

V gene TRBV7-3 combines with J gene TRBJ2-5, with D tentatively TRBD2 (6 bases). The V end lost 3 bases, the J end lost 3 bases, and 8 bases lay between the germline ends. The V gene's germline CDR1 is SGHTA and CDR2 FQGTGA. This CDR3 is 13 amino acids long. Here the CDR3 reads CASSLLAEETQYF. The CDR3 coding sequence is TGTGCCAGCAGCTTGTTAGCGGAAGAGACCCAGTACTTC.

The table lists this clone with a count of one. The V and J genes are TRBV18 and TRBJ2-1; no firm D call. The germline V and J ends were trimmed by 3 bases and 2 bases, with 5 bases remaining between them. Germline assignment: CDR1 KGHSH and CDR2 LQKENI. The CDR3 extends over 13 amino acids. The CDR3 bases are TGTGCCAGCTCACCCCAGACCTACAATGAGCAGTTCTTC. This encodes CASSPQTYNEQFF. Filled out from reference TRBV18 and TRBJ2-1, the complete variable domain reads NAGVMQNPRHLVRRRGQEARLRCSPMKGHSHVYWYRQLPEEGLKFMVYLQKENIIDESGMPKERFSAEFPKEGPSILRIQQVVRGDSAAYFCASSPQTYNEQFFGPGTRLTVL.

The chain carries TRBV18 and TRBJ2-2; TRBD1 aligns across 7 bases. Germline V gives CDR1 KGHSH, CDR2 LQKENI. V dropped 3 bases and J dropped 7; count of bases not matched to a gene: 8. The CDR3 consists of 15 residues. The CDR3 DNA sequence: TGTGCCAGCTCACCTAGACAGGGAGAAGGCGGGGAGCTGTTTTTT. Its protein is CASSPRQGEGGELFF.

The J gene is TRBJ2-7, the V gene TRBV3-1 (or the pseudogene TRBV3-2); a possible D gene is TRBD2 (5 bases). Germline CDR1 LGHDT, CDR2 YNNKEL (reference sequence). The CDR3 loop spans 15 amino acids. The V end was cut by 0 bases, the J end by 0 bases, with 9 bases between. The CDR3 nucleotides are TGTGCCAGCAGCCAAGACGTGGGGAGCTCCTACGAGCAGTACTTC. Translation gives CASSQDVGSSYEQYF.

CDR3 residues: CASSLMMGGGTEAFF. CDR3 sequence (DNA): TGCGCCAGCAGCTTGATGATGGGCGGGGGCACTGAAGCTTTCTTT. The gene calls are TRBV5-1 and TRBJ1-1; D might be TRBD1 (5 bases). The germline V and J ends were trimmed by 1 base and 4 bases, with 14 bases remaining between them. The CDR3 runs 15 residues. In germline, CDR1 is SGHRS, CDR2 YFSETQ.